This T cell receptor beta chain is from a study of T-cell reconstitution after alpha-beta-depleted transplantation in children. This clonotype was observed many times. The antigen is undetermined. Mismatch with germline at one junction end may stem from a read error. The CDR3 runs to 12 residues. Preparation of the TCRbeta library used unique molecular identifiers. TCRdb fed the PCR reads into MiXCR, producing one record per CDR3 protein. The sample holds 450,000 to 700,000 distinct CDR3 sequences, over 20% seen once. Study results and caveats: Reportedly, only several hundred clones from non-depleted graft cells drove alpha-beta T-cell counts at about two months. Some patients owed their high day-60 TCRbeta diversity to surviving recipient T cells and thymic progenitors. The authors attributed T-cell counts and diversity one year after transplant mostly to newly produced T cells.

The V gene is TRBV12-3 or TRBV12-4, the J gene TRBJ2-2; D is unclear. The clonotype comes from a boy in the first two years of life with Wiskott-Aldrich syndrome, due to receive a stem cell transplant. The specimen comprised PBMCs, sampled before TCRalphabeta/CD19-depleted stem cell transplant. The CDR3 loop is CASSLYTGELFF. The DNA for the CDR3 is TGCGCCAGCAGCCTCTACACCGGGGAGCTGTTTTTT.